The next 13 T cell receptor beta chains were all read from a single sample in a study of response to subunit inactivated influenza vaccine (dated by TCRdb to the late 2010s). Library creation used RT-PCR. These reads were obtained on an Illumina HiSeq 2500. TCRdb trimmed the raw reads at Q25, called clones with MiXCR and kept productive beta chains. Here each entry gathers all rows of one CDR3 protein and keeps the most common genes and DNA. Within this sample are hundreds of thousands of distinct CDR3 sequences, with 10% to 15% of them counted one time only. Roughly a tenth of the sample is held by the ten biggest clonotypes. Sequences were derived from PBMCs from blood, sampled on the day of vaccination. The source of these receptors is a man between 45 and 60 years old who received an inactivated influenza vaccine. Donor details come from another sample of the same person, matched by shared clones.

The rearrangement uses TRBV7-2 and TRBJ1-5; 8 bases fit TRBD1. Germline assignment: CDR1 SGHTA and CDR2 FQGNSA. Germline trimming cut 5 bases from V and 2 bases from J; bases unmatched to any gene: 5. CDR3 length: 15 amino acids. CDR3 DNA: TGTGCCAGCAGCATGGACAGGGCCGGCAATCAGCCCCAGCATTTT. Protein product: CASSMDRAGNQPQHF.

This clonotype was counted between two and nine times. The genes are TRBV9 and TRBJ2-7; D may be TRBD1 or TRBD2 (5 bases each). V gave up 0 bases and J gave up 5 bases, with 12 bases separating them. The CDR3 is 14 residues long. CDR1 SGDLS and CDR2 YYNGEE come from the germline V gene. CDR3 amino acids: CASSVGPGRDEQYF. CDR3 in DNA: TGTGCCAGCAGCGTAGGCCCAGGGCGGGACGAGCAGTACTTC.

This clonotype was counted only a few times. V usage is TRBV5-1 and J usage is TRBJ2-1; 13 bases line up with TRBD2. CDR1 SGHRS and CDR2 YFSETQ come from the germline V gene. The CDR3 sequence is 15 residues long. The ends lost 4 bases at V and 7 bases at J; junction bases unmatched: 5. CDR3 DNA sequence: TGCGCCAGCAGCCCCGGGACTAGCGGGGAGAATGAGCAGTTCTTC. It is translated as CASSPGTSGENEQFF.

V usage is TRBV27 and J usage is TRBJ2-7; no clear D. Germline CDR1 MNHEY, CDR2 SMNVEV (reference sequence). Trimming removed 3 bases from V and 1 base from J, with 7 bases in between. There are 13 residues in the CDR3. The CDR3 spells CASSLKPSYEQYF. CDR3 bases: TGTGCCAGCAGTTTGAAACCGTCCTACGAGCAGTACTTC.

CDR3 in DNA: TGTGCCTGGAGTGTATGCCGCCTAGCCATGAATCAGCCCCAGCATTTT. Its protein product is CAWSVCRLAMNQPQHF. J is TRBJ1-5 and V is TRBV30; no reliable D call. V lost 0 bases, J lost 4 bases, and 16 bases lay in between. CDR3 size: 16 residues. CDR1 is GTSNPN and CDR2 is SVGIG in the germline V gene (reference sequence). Complete variable domain (other parts from reference TRBV30 and TRBJ1-5): SQTIHQWPATLVQPVGSPLSLECTVEGTSNPNLYWYRQAAGRGLQLLFYSVGIGQISSEVPQNLSASRPQDRQFILSSKKLLLSDSGFYLCAWSVCRLAMNQPQHFGDGTRLSIL.

The chain carries TRBV25-1 and TRBJ1-6; D ambiguous. V was cut by 3 bases and J by 7 bases, with 10 bases left in between. The CDR3 sequence is 14 residues long. In germline, CDR1 is MGHDK, CDR2 SYGVNS. The CDR3 DNA is TGTGCCAGCAGTGACCCGACCCGGAATTCACCCCTCCACTTT. This encodes CASSDPTRNSPLHF.

This clonotype was detected ten times or more. V is TRBV28 and J is TRBJ2-5; D remains ambiguous. V lost 3 bases to trimming and J lost 0 bases, with 5 bases between them. The CDR3 totals 13 residues. Germline V gene sequence: CDR1 MDHEN, CDR2 SYDVKM. CDR3 loop: CASSLPYQETQYF. The DNA for the CDR3 is TGTGCCAGCAGTTTGCCTTACCAAGAGACCCAGTACTTC.

This chain links TRBV5-1 with TRBJ2-5; 10 bases align to TRBD2. This CDR3 spans 14 amino acids. Germline V lookup: CDR1 SGHRS, CDR2 YFSETQ. J gave up 5 bases and V 4 bases, and 5 bases lay outside the gene matches. In DNA, the CDR3 is TGCGCCAGCAGCATGGGACTAGCGTGGGAGACCCAGTACTTC. This sequence encodes CASSMGLAWETQYF.

This clonotype was counted only a few times. The chain carries TRBV12-3 or TRBV12-4 and TRBJ2-2; TRBD1 aligns across 9 bases. Germline trimming cut 6 bases from V and 6 bases from J; bases unmatched to any gene: 5. The CDR3 contains 14 residues. Written as DNA, the CDR3 is TGTGCCAGCAGCCGACAGGGGGTAGCCGGGGAGCTGTTTTTT. Protein: CASSRQGVAGELFF.

This clonotype was detected only a few times. This chain uses TRBV7-8 with TRBJ1-6; D is ambiguous. The CDR3 has 12 residues. The germline V gene has CDR1 SGHVS and CDR2 FQNEAQ. With 1 base removed from V and 9 bases from J, the gap between germline ends came to 4 bases. CDR3 DNA: TGTGCCAGCAGCTTAGGGGGTTCACCCCTCCACTTT. Protein sequence: CASSLGGSPLHF.

This clonotype was seen only a few times. The chain combines TRBV6-2 or TRBV6-3 with TRBJ2-3, with 12 bases aligning to TRBD2. Losses at the gene ends were 3 bases for V and 6 bases for J; bases not matched to a gene: 19. The CDR3 consists of 20 residues. Germline loops: CDR1 MNHEY, CDR2 SVGEGT. As DNA, the CDR3 is TGTGCCAGCAGTTATCCGACGTGGACTAGCGGGGTTTCCCTGGCGGATACGCAGTATTTT. Translation gives CASSYPTWTSGVSLADTQYF.

This sequence joins TRBV7-2 and TRBJ2-1; no clear D. Germline lookup yields CDR1 SGHTA and CDR2 FQGNSA. V lost 6 bases and J 3 bases, leaving 12 bases between the germline ends. The CDR3 length is 14 residues. The CDR3 nucleotides read TGTGCCAGCAGGGCTACTTTCGACTACAATGAGCAGTTCTTC. Its translation: CASRATFDYNEQFF. Full variable domain (outside the CDR3, taken from reference TRBV7-2 and TRBJ2-1): GAGVSQSPSNKVTEKGKDVELRCDPISGHTALYWYRQSLGQGLEFLIYFQGNSAPDKSGLPSDRFSAERTGGSVSTLTIQRTQQEDSAVYLCASRATFDYNEQFFGPGTRLTVL.

The table lists this clonotype with a few counts. The chain has TRBV11-3 and TRBJ1-1, with TRBD1 identical over 8 bases. V trimming: 5 bases; J trimming: 12 bases; junction bases outside the gene matches: 20. The CDR3 loop spans 16 amino acids. CDR1 SGHNT and CDR2 YENEEA come from the germline V gene. CDR3 DNA sequence: TGTGCCAGCAGCCTCCCCCCCCAGGGGGCCACAACGGTGACTTTCTTT. As protein: CASSLPPQGATTVTFF.